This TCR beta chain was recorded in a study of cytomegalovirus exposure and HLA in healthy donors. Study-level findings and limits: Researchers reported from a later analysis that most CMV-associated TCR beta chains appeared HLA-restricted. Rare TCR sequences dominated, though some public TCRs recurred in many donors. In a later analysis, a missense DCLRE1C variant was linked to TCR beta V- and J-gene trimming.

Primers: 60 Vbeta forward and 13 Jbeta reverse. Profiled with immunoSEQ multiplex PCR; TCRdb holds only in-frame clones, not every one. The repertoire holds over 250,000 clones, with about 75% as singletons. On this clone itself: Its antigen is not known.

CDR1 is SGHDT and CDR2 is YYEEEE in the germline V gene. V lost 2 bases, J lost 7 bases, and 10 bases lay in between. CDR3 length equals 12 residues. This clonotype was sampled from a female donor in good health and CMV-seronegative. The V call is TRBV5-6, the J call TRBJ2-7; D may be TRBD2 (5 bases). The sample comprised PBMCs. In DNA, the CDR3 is TGTGCCAGCAGCTTCGGGAACGTGGAGCAGTACTTC. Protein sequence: CASSFGNVEQYF.